This TCR beta chain was identified during a study of T cell repertoires in cytomegalovirus infection. This clonotype was seen ten or more times. CDR3 length: 17 residues. The V gene lost 5 bases and the J gene lost 0 bases, with 17 bases spanning the gap. Germline V gene sequence: CDR1 MDHEN, CDR2 SYDVKM. Each CDR3 protein is one row after TCRdb ran MiXCR on the reads. The sample comprises over 250,000 distinct CDR3 sequences, about 26% of which are singletons, and about 14% rests with the top ten. Sequencing was carried out using PBMCs. The sequence was obtained from a human donor in good health (CMV status not recorded). Some clones in this sample may be carry-over from other donors' samples. This chain connects TRBV28 to TRBJ1-3; D is ambiguous. CDR3: CASSPLSGPSSGNTIYF. The CDR3, as DNA: TGTGCCAGCAGTCCCCTGTCAGGCCCCAGCTCTGGAAACACCATATATTTT.